This T cell receptor (beta chain) was identified during a study of T cell responses to AZD1222 COVID-19 vaccine. Turning to the study itself: Pooled together were second doses at about 4 or about 12 weeks.

About this clone itself: No antigen is known for it.

Study-wide results and caveats: Across the whole spike, CD4 TCRs peaked at regions 160-218 and 743-854. Baseline serostatus was positive in only six AZD1222 recipients. Unmutated variant regions are reportedly the target of nearly half of TCRs that are spike-specific.

In germline, CDR1 is MDHEN, CDR2 SYDVKM. The CDR3 is made up of 14 amino acids. V was clipped by 7 bases and J by 1 base; unmatched bases: 4. The method was immunoSEQ multiplex PCR; TCRdb's version includes in-frame clones alone and lacks a portion of them. This sample carries roughly 66,000 clones, roughly 80% of them seen once, and the ten largest clones take around 5%. This clonotype originated in an adult in good health. This material consisted of peripheral blood, taken on day 0 of AZD1222 vaccination. The gene calls are TRBV28 and TRBJ2-1, with 7 bases matching TRBD1. The CDR3 is CASTRDSSYNEQFF. In DNA, the CDR3 is TGTGCCAGCACACGGGACAGTTCCTACAATGAGCAGTTCTTC. The full variable domain, completed using reference TRBV28 and TRBJ2-1, is DVKVTQSSRYLVKRTGEKVFLECVQDMDHENMFWYRQDPGLGLRLIYFSYDVKMKEKGDIPEGYSVSREKKERFSLILESASTNQTSMYLCASTRDSSYNEQFFGPGTRLTVL.